This TCR beta chain originates from a study of blood T cell repertoires in COVID-19. Background on the study: Acute and convalescent COVID-19 specimens originated in the United States, Italy and Spain.

In the authors' methods: How many nucleated cells were present was estimated from reference gene primer amplification. The assay was immunoSEQ multiplex PCR, and TCRdb's table has in-frame clones only and misses some. V and J calls and clone size are given by that table; D and trimming were obtained from the DNA. The profile covers some 400,000 clones, with approximately 89% appearing a single time and about 2.3% taken by the ten largest. Material for sequencing was peripheral blood. The receptor was derived from a woman aged 55-70 years with COVID-19, enrolled during active disease.

DNA of the CDR3: TGTGCCAGCAGTTCGACAGGAACTCAGCCCCAGCATTTT. Protein product: CASSSTGTQPQHF. The J gene is TRBJ1-5, the V gene TRBV27, with D maybe TRBD1 (6 bases). The germline gives CDR1 MNHEY, CDR2 SMNVEV (reference sequence). The V and J ends lost 4 bases and 6 bases respectively, with 10 bases between them. The CDR3 loop spans 13 amino acids.